The 30 T cell receptor beta chains below were found in one sample sequenced in a study of cytomegalovirus exposure and HLA in healthy donors. The study ran its PCR with 60 Vbeta and 13 Jbeta primers. TCRdb keeps only in-frame clones here, not all; method: immunoSEQ multiplex PCR. The sample has about 140,000 clones, around 79% seen once. Specimen: PBMCs. These receptors originate from a female donor in good health and CMV-seronegative.

V is TRBV19 and J is TRBJ2-3; 7 bases fit TRBD2. Germline CDR1 LNHDA, CDR2 SQIVND (reference sequence). The CDR3 runs 14 residues. With 7 bases clipped from V and 2 bases from J, the junction kept 6 bases outside the gene matches. The CDR3 is CASTPSGATDTQYF. The CDR3 DNA follows: TGTGCCAGTACTCCAAGCGGGGCCACAGATACGCAGTATTTT. Filled out from reference TRBV19 and TRBJ2-3, the complete variable domain reads DGGITQSPKYLFRKEGQNVTLSCEQNLNHDAMYWYRQDPGQGLRLIYYSQIVNDFQKGDIAEGYSVSREKKESFPLTVTSAQKNPTAFYLCASTPSGATDTQYFGPGTRLTVL.

This clone showed up just once. The V gene is TRBV28, the J gene TRBJ2-5, with TRBD1 as a possible D gene (6 bases). The V gene lost 2 bases and the J gene lost 9 bases, with 22 bases spanning the gap. CDR1 is MDHEN and CDR2 is SYDVKM in the germline V gene. The CDR3 length is 16 residues. CDR3 DNA: TGTGCCAGCAGTTTAAGTCAGGGGCAGGTCCGGATGGCCCAGTACTTC. This encodes CASSLSQGQVRMAQYF.

This clone was seen just once. V is TRBV27 and J is TRBJ2-7; the D gene is possibly TRBD1 (6 bases). CDR1 and CDR2 (germline): MNHEY, SMNVEV (reference sequence). Trimming took 5 bases from V and 3 from J, leaving 11 bases between them. This CDR3 region has 13 residues. CDR3 nucleotide sequence: TGTGCCAGCAGTCGTTTACAGGGCTACGAGCAGTACTTC. As protein: CASSRLQGYEQYF.

V is TRBV11-3 and J is TRBJ2-5; 8 nucleotides match TRBD2. Germline trimming cut 5 bases from V and 6 bases from J; bases unmatched to any gene: 14. There are 16 residues in the CDR3. Germline V CDR1 and CDR2: SGHNT, YENEEA. CDR3 amino acids: CASSPGTGGGLKTQYF. The CDR3 DNA follows: TGTGCCAGCAGCCCTGGGACGGGGGGGGGTTTGAAGACCCAGTACTTC.

The chain has TRBV10-3 and TRBJ2-7; 9 bases line up with TRBD1. Germline CDR1 reads ENHRY; CDR2 reads SYGVKD. V trimming: 10 bases; J trimming: 5 bases; junction bases outside the gene matches: 12. The CDR3 runs 14 residues. The CDR3 DNA is TGTGCCACGACCGGGGACAGGGACGCTCACGAGCAGTACTTC. The encoded protein is CATTGDRDAHEQYF.

The chain recombines TRBV7-3 with TRBJ2-7, with 9 bases aligning to TRBD1. The CDR3 contains 13 residues. Trimming took 4 bases from V and 5 from J; bases not matched to a gene: 3. The germline V gene has CDR1 SGHTA and CDR2 FQGTGA. This CDR3 reads CASSSTGGNEQYF. The CDR3 DNA follows: TGTGCCAGCAGCTCGACAGGGGGGAACGAGCAGTACTTC.

The chain carries TRBV4-1 and TRBJ1-2; 7 bases align to TRBD1. This CDR3 spans 16 amino acids. Germline CDR1 and CDR2: MGHRA and YSYEKL. Trimming cost V 0 bases and J 0 bases; bases outside gene matches: 4. The CDR3 protein is CASSQEIQGANYGYTF. In nucleotides, the CDR3 is TGCGCCAGCAGCCAAGAAATCCAGGGGGCTAACTATGGCTACACCTTC.

This clone was seen once. The chain uses TRBV27 and TRBJ2-2; D unclear. This CDR3 region has 13 residues. Per the germline V gene, CDR1 is MNHEY and CDR2 is SMNVEV (reference sequence). The V gene lost 4 bases and the J gene lost 2 bases, with 5 bases spanning the gap. In DNA form, the CDR3 reads TGTGCCAGCAGTTCCAAAAACACCGGGGAGCTGTTTTTT. Its translation: CASSSKNTGELFF.

In its sample, this clone was seen once. The CDR3 sequence is CATGVTGGAYNEQFF. The CDR3 DNA reads as TGTGCCACCGGAGTAACAGGGGGCGCCTACAATGAGCAGTTCTTC. This chain uses TRBV15 with TRBJ2-1, with 9 bases lining up with TRBD1. Per the germline V gene, CDR1 is LNHNV and CDR2 is YYDKDF (reference sequence). The J segment lost 2 bases and the V segment lost 8 bases, leaving 7 bases of the junction unmatched. The CDR3 extends over 15 amino acids. Filled out from reference TRBV15 and TRBJ2-1, the complete variable domain reads DAMVIQNPRYQVTQFGKPVTLSCSQTLNHNVMYWYQQKSSQAPKLLFHYYDKDFNNEADTPDNFQSRRPNTSFCFLDIRSPGLGDTAMYLCATGVTGGAYNEQFFGPGTRLTVL.

This clone occurred once. This sequence joins TRBV29-1 and TRBJ1-1, with D perhaps matching TRBD1 (5 bases). Looked up from germline, CDR1 is SQVTM and CDR2 is ANQGSEA. The V gene lost 4 bases and the J gene lost 3 bases, with 18 bases spanning the gap. The CDR3 length is 15 residues. In nucleotides, the CDR3 is TGCAGCGTTGCGGTTTGGAAGGGGTCTTACACTGAAGCTTTCTTT. Amino acids: CSVAVWKGSYTEAFF.

CDR3 region: CASSEAPSSGGAGGGELFF. CDR3 DNA: TGTGCCAGCAGTGAAGCGCCCTCTAGCGGGGGGGCCGGCGGCGGGGAGCTGTTTTTT. This sequence joins TRBV6-1 and TRBJ2-2, with 12 bases that match TRBD2. The CDR3 contains 19 residues. Looked up from germline, CDR1 is MNHNS and CDR2 is SASEGT. V shed 0 bases, J shed 7 bases, and the junction held 12 bases outside the gene matches.

V usage is TRBV18 and J usage is TRBJ1-5; D perhaps matches TRBD1 (5 bases). Trimming left V 5 bases short and J 6 bases short, with 14 bases between. The CDR3 sequence is 14 residues long. The germline V gene has CDR1 KGHSH and CDR2 LQKENI. The DNA for the CDR3 is TGTGCCAGCTCAGGGTCCGGGGGGGGTCAGCCCCAGCATTTT. Translation: CASSGSGGGQPQHF.

The rearrangement links TRBV11-2 to TRBJ2-1, with 13 bases lining up with TRBD2. The V segment lost 3 bases and the J segment 7 bases; nucleotides outside the gene matches: 9. The length of the CDR3 is 17 residues. The germline CDR1 and CDR2 sequences are SGHAT and FQNNGV. In nucleotides, the CDR3 is TGTGCCAGCAGCTTCTTCGGACTAGCGGGAGTAAAAAATGAGCAGTTCTTC. It encodes CASSFFGLAGVKNEQFF. The full variable domain, completed using reference TRBV11-2 and TRBJ2-1, is EAGVAQSPRYKIIEKRQSVAFWCNPISGHATLYWYQQILGQGPKLLIQFQNNGVVDDSQLPKDRFSAERLKGVDSTLKIQPAKLEDSAVYLCASSFFGLAGVKNEQFFGPGTRLTVL.

The J gene is TRBJ1-4, the V gene TRBV6-5; D not resolved. The CDR3 length is 14 residues. Per germline, CDR1 MNHEY and CDR2 SVGAGI. The V end lost 2 bases, the J end lost 7 bases, and 11 bases lay between the germline ends. CDR3 bases: TGTGCCAGCAGTTACGCCGGGTTTGGTGAAAAACTGTTTTTT. It translates to CASSYAGFGEKLFF.

The chain employs TRBV13 and TRBJ2-5; 11 bases align to TRBD2. Germline values: CDR1 PRHDT, CDR2 FYEKMQ (reference sequence). The trim removed 4 bases at V and 1 base at J, leaving 8 bases unmatched. This CDR3 is 17 amino acids long. The chain's CDR3 is CASSYTTSGAIQETQYF. CDR3 sequence (DNA): TGTGCCAGCAGCTATACGACTAGCGGGGCGATCCAAGAGACCCAGTACTTC. The full variable domain, completed using reference TRBV13 and TRBJ2-5, is AAGVIQSPRHLIKEKRETATLKCYPIPRHDTVYWYQQGPGQDPQFLISFYEKMQSDKGSIPDRFSAQQFSDYHSELNMSSLELGDSALYFCASSYTTSGAIQETQYFGPGTRLLVL.

The chain employs TRBV5-6 and TRBJ2-7, with D possibly being TRBD2 (5 bases). This CDR3 is 13 amino acids long. The germline V gene has CDR1 SGHDT and CDR2 YYEEEE. Trimming removed 4 bases from V and 2 bases from J, with 10 bases in between. CDR3 DNA sequence: TGTGCCAGCAGCCCGGGGTGGGCCTACGAGCAGTACTTC. Amino acids: CASSPGWAYEQYF.

At least ten counts were recorded for this clone. The V call is TRBV12-5, the J call TRBJ2-6; possible D gene TRBD1, 6 bases. The CDR3 consists of 15 residues. Germline CDR1 and CDR2: LGHNT and FRNRAP. Trimming took off 5 bases at V and 4 bases at J, with 12 bases between the two ends. In DNA, the CDR3 is TGTGCTAGTGGTCGGACAGACAGGGGGGCCAACGTCCTGACTTTC. Amino acids: CASGRTDRGANVLTF.

This chain connects TRBV29-1 to TRBJ2-7, with 9 bases that match TRBD1. CDR3 length equals 14 residues. Looked up from germline, CDR1 is SQVTM and CDR2 is ANQGSEA. Trimming removed 4 bases from V and 7 bases from J; junction bases left unmatched: 11. CDR3 sequence: CSVAWTGALGEQYF. DNA of the CDR3: TGCAGCGTTGCTTGGACAGGGGCCCTAGGTGAGCAGTACTTC.

The gene calls are TRBV5-5 and TRBJ2-7; D remains ambiguous. CDR3 length equals 16 residues. The V end was cut by 0 bases, the J end by 0 bases, with 13 bases between. Germline CDR1 SGHKS, CDR2 YYEKEE (reference sequence). The CDR3 nucleotides are TGTGCCAGCAGCTTGGGGCACAGCTTCAGCTCCTACGAGCAGTACTTC. It encodes CASSLGHSFSSYEQYF.

The V gene is TRBV7-2, the J gene TRBJ2-3; perhaps TRBD2 as D (6 bases). CDR1 is SGHTA, CDR2 FQGNSA, per germline. There are 15 residues in the CDR3. The V gene lost 7 bases and the J gene lost 1 base, with 15 bases spanning the gap. The CDR3 DNA reads as TGTGCCAGCACCCCGCGGGGAGATGGCACAGATACGCAGTATTTT. Translated: CASTPRGDGTDTQYF.

The V gene is TRBV6-1, the J gene TRBJ1-5, with 9 bases lining up with TRBD1. The CDR3 covers 16 residues. Losses at the gene ends were 2 bases for V and 6 bases for J; bases not matched to a gene: 8. CDR1 and CDR2 (germline): MNHNS, SASEGT. CDR3 sequence reads: CASSEMDRGSRQPQHF. CDR3 bases: TGTGCCAGCAGTGAAATGGACAGGGGTAGTCGTCAGCCCCAGCATTTT.

This clone was seen only a few times. The V call is TRBV4-1, the J call TRBJ2-1; 7 nucleotides align to TRBD1. From germline, CDR1 is MGHRA and CDR2 YSYEKL. The V gene end was trimmed by 1 base and the J gene end by 4 bases; junction bases not matched to a gene: 10. The CDR3 consists of 17 residues. The CDR3 DNA reads TGCGCCAGCAGCCAAGTAATCGGGGACAGCATTTACAATGAGCAGTTCTTC. It translates to CASSQVIGDSIYNEQFF.

The V and J genes are TRBV2 and TRBJ2-1; 8 bases match TRBD1. CDR1 is SNHLY, CDR2 FYNNEI, per germline. V was pared by 4 bases and J by 2 bases, with 1 base of the junction left unmatched. The CDR3 runs 14 residues. This CDR3 is CASSGDRTYNEQFF. The CDR3 DNA sequence: TGTGCCAGCAGTGGGGACAGGACCTACAATGAGCAGTTCTTC.

This rearrangement joins TRBV6-1 to TRBJ2-7; 9 nucleotides match TRBD1. The CDR3 spans 15 residues. After removal of 1 base from V and 7 bases from J, the junction contained 8 bases not matched to a gene. Germline values: CDR1 MNHNS, CDR2 SASEGT. The CDR3 reads CASSEENRGLREQYF. The CDR3 DNA is TGTGCCAGCAGTGAAGAGAACAGGGGGCTTAGGGAGCAGTACTTC.

This clone has a single count. This chain joins TRBV5-4 and TRBJ1-1; D call uncertain. Trimming took 0 bases from V and 1 from J, leaving 4 bases between them. The CDR3 totals 13 residues. Germline V gene lookup returns CDR1 SGHNT and CDR2 YYREEE (reference sequence). The DNA of the CDR3 is TGTGCCAGCAGCTTGGACAGGAACACTGAAGCTTTCTTT. Translating gives CASSLDRNTEAFF.

The chain carries TRBV6-5 and TRBJ1-2; TRBD1 matches at 8 bases. The CDR3 is 13 amino acids. CDR1 and CDR2 from the germline V gene are MNHEY and SVGAGI. The V and J ends lost 8 bases and 8 bases, in that order; junction bases with no gene match: 10. The chain's CDR3 is CASYRTGQVGYTF. The CDR3 DNA reads as TGTGCCAGCTACCGGACAGGGCAAGTGGGCTACACCTTC.

This sequence joins TRBV5-6 and TRBJ2-3, with TRBD2 matching over 11 bases. Germline CDR1 reads SGHDT; CDR2 reads YYEEEE. The J segment lost 8 bases and the V segment lost 2 bases, leaving 7 bases of the junction unmatched. CDR3 length: 15 amino acids. DNA of the CDR3: TGTGCCAGCAGCTTTACTAGCGGGAGTCGACGTACGCAGTATTTT. As protein: CASSFTSGSRRTQYF.

The rearrangement links TRBV1 to TRBJ2-2; the DNA was not used to check the table's D call, TRBD2. TRBV1 is designated a pseudogene. The CDR3 consists of 18 residues. The CDR3, as DNA: TGCACCAGCAGCCAAGGGACGACTAGCGGGAGAGAAGTCGGGGAGCTGTTTTTT. Protein: CTSSQGTTSGREVGELFF.

The J gene is TRBJ2-2, the V gene TRBV30; TRBD2 agrees at 12 bases. CDR1 and CDR2 (germline): GTSNPN, SVGIG (reference sequence). V gave up 4 bases and J gave up 6 bases; unmatched junction bases: 6. The CDR3 spans 15 residues. CDR3 coding DNA: TGTGCCTGGAAAGGACTAGCGGGGATCCCCGGGGAGCTGTTTTTT. Its protein product is CAWKGLAGIPGELFF.

The rearrangement uses TRBV11-3 and TRBJ2-7; TRBD1 matches at 10 bases. V was pared by 1 base and J by 1 base, with 7 bases of the junction left unmatched. This CDR3 spans 17 amino acids. Germline V gene lookup returns CDR1 SGHNT and CDR2 YENEEA. The CDR3 is CASSLVGRGQGSYEQYF. The CDR3 region has the DNA TGTGCCAGCAGCTTAGTCGGGAGGGGACAGGGGTCCTACGAGCAGTACTTC. Together with reference TRBV11-3 and TRBJ2-7, the CDR3 gives the full variable domain: EAGVVQSPRYKIIEKKQPVAFWCNPISGHNTLYWYLQNLGQGPELLIRYENEEAVDDSQLPKDRFSAERLKGVDSTLKIQPAELGDSAVYLCASSLVGRGQGSYEQYFGPGTRLTVT.